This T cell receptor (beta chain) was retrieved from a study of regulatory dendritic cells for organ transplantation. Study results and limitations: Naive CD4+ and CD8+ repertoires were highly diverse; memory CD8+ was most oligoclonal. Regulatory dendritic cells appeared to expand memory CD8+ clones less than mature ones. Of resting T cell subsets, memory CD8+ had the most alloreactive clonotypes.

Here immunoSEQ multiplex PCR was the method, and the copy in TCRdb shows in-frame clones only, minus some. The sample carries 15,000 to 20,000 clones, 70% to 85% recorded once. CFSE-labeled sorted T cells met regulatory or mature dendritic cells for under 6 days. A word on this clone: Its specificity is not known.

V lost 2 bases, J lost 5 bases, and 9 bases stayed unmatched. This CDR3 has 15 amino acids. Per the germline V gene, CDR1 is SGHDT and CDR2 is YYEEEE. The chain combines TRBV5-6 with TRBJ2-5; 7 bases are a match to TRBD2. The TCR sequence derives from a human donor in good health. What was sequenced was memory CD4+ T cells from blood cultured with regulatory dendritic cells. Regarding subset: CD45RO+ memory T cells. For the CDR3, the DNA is TGTGCCAGCAGCTTTGATAGGACTAGTTGGGAGACCCAGTACTTC. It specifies CASSFDRTSWETQYF.